The clone carrying this T cell receptor (beta chain) was counted ten times or more. The antigen is not known. The data stem from a study of CD8 T cells in ankylosing spondylitis. General study points: Matched ankylosing spondylitis synovial fluid reportedly showed significant enrichment of disease-linked clones.

Quantitative 5'-RACE was performed with molecular barcodes, and it yielded the TCR beta libraries. Using its own MiXCR run on the 5' RACE reads, TCRdb lists one record per CDR3 protein. The profile shows 200,000 to 300,000 distinct CDR3 sequences, roughly a tenth of them singletons. The CDR3 covers 16 residues. CDR1 is SQVTM and CDR2 is ANQGSEA in the germline V gene. V dropped 0 bases and J dropped 4 bases, with 18 bases sitting between them. The sequencing sample was made of blood, either unsorted or a sorted T cell fraction (not recorded which). The clonotype originates from a male donor with ankylosing spondylitis or in good health (not recorded which). This sequence joins TRBV29-1 and TRBJ2-5; D is unresolved. CDR3 protein: CSVEDSASFKTETQYF. In nucleotides, the CDR3 is TGCAGCGTTGAAGATTCGGCCTCCTTTAAGACAGAGACCCAGTACTTC.